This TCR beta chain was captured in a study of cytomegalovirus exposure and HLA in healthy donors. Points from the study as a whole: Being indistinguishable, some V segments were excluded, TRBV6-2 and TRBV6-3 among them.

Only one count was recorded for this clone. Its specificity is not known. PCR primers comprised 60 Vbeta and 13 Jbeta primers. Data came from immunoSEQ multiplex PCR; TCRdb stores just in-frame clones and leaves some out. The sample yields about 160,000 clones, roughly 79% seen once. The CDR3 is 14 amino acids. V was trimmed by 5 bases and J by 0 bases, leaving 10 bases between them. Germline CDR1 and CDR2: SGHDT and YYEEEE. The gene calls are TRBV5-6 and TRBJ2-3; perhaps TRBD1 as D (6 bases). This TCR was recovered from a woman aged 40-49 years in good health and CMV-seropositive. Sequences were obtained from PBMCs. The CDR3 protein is CASRGTGSTDTQYF. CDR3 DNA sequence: TGTGCCAGCAGGGGCACAGGGAGCACAGATACGCAGTATTTT.